This T cell receptor (beta chain) was identified during a study of cytomegalovirus exposure and HLA in healthy donors. Study at large: Some 91 million unique TCRs from HLA-typed donors were held in an early release of data. Study-wide results and limits: Roughly uniform depth of sequencing across donors was assumed in presence/absence analyses. CMV serostatus was the only immune exposure information that was available.

Germline CDR1 is LGHNT and CDR2 is FRNRAP. The CDR3 sequence is 15 residues long. After removal of 1 base from V and 4 bases from J, the junction contained 5 bases not matched to a gene. This PCR relied on a set of 60 Vbeta primers and 13 Jbeta primers. Some clones are missing from TCRdb's copy, which holds only in-frame ones; the method was immunoSEQ multiplex PCR. The sample lists about 140,000 clones, over 75% occurring once. As regards this clone: Its antigen remains unidentified.

Donors showed nominal health when sampled, although they likely had unrecorded immune exposures. This receptor was taken from a man aged 35 to 55 in good health and CMV-seronegative. Source material: PBMCs. The chain couples TRBV12-5 to TRBJ2-7; TRBD1 agrees at 9 bases. For the CDR3, the DNA is TGTGCTAGTGGTTTGGGGGACAGGGTCGTATACGAGCAGTACTTC. It translates to CASGLGDRVVYEQYF.